This T cell receptor (beta chain) was identified in a study of blood T cell repertoires in COVID-19. About the research overall: COVID-19 samples collected from the United States, Italy and Spain covered acute and convalescent phases.

The germline V and J ends were trimmed by 4 bases and 6 bases, with 6 bases remaining between them. The CDR3 runs to 11 residues. Germline V gene sequence: CDR1 SGHRS, CDR2 YFSETQ. As handled by the study authors: Amplification with reference gene primers provided the estimates of nucleated cell counts. Some clones are missing from TCRdb's copy, which holds only in-frame ones; the method was immunoSEQ multiplex PCR. V and J calls and clone size follow that table, whereas D and trimming were derived from the DNA. Of roughly 290,000 clones listed, roughly 84% are singletons. This clone occurred a few times.

V and J are TRBV5-1 and TRBJ2-3; D gene unclear. The clonotype was recovered from a human donor with COVID-19, enrolled during active disease. The donor label of this sample is uncertain. Sequencing was done on a sample of peripheral blood. CDR3 coding DNA: TGCGCCAGCAGCAACCGGGATACGCAGTATTTT. Translated, it gives CASSNRDTQYF.